The 31 T cell receptor beta chains reported below all come from one sample, sequenced in a study of blood T cell repertoires in COVID-19 (dated by TCRdb to the early 2020s). Library construction relied on the immunoSEQ multiplex PCR assay. The table comes from immuneACCESS by way of TCRdb, which keeps in-frame sequences with V and J called. Part of the clones is missing from these tables; in studies checked, under half for an unresolved V gene and the rest for unknown reasons. The sample profile shows 150,000 to 200,000 clones; 65% to 90% of them were found once. The ten largest clones capture 4.5% to 6.5% of the sample. The sequenced material came from PBMCs or T cells enriched from blood (not recorded which). The receptors shown here come from a woman in her sixties or seventies with acute COVID-19.

This sequence joins TRBV7-8 and TRBJ2-5; 11 bases match TRBD2. This CDR3 is 15 amino acids long. V was pared by 5 bases and J by 5 bases, with 7 bases of the junction left unmatched. Germline CDR1 is SGHVS and CDR2 is FQNEAQ. CDR3 in DNA: TGTGCCAGCAGCCTCAGACTAGCGGGACAGGAGACCCAGTACTTC. Residues: CASSLRLAGQETQYF. Together with reference TRBV7-8 and TRBJ2-5, the CDR3 gives the full variable domain: GAGVSQSPRYKVAKRGQDVALRCDPISGHVSLFWYQQALGQGPEFLTYFQNEAQLDKSGLPSDRFFAERPEGSVSTLKIQRTQQEDSAVYLCASSLRLAGQETQYFGPGTRLLVL.

The chain couples TRBV9 to TRBJ2-7; unclear D gene. The CDR3 is made up of 13 amino acids. Looked up from germline, CDR1 is SGDLS and CDR2 is YYNGEE. The germline V and J ends were trimmed by 0 bases and 3 bases, with 7 bases remaining between them. Here the CDR3 DNA reads TGTGCCAGCAGCGTAGGCGGTTTCTACGAGCAGTACTTC. It is translated as CASSVGGFYEQYF.

The chain has TRBV4-3 and TRBJ2-3; TRBD2 might be the D (5 bases). The V and J ends lost 1 base and 1 base respectively, with 12 bases between them. Germline loops: CDR1 LGHNA, CDR2 YSLEER. CDR3 length: 16 amino acids. The DNA for the CDR3 is TGCGCCAGCAGCCAAGGAGCTAGCTCGGGCACAGATACGCAGTATTTT. It codes for CASSQGASSGTDTQYF.

The V gene is TRBV7-2, the J gene TRBJ2-4, with 8 bases lining up with TRBD1. V was pared by 6 bases and J by 6 bases, with 4 bases of the junction left unmatched. The length of the CDR3 is 13 residues. CDR1 and CDR2 from the germline V gene are SGHTA and FQGNSA. The CDR3 region has the DNA TGTGCCAGCAGGGCTGACAGGGGAAACATTCAGTACTTC. This codes for CASRADRGNIQYF.

The chain links TRBV5-6 to TRBJ2-7, with 10 bases aligning to TRBD1. Germline CDR1 reads SGHDT; CDR2 reads YYEEEE. There are 15 residues in the CDR3. V was clipped by 0 bases and J by 1 base; unmatched bases: 1. The chain's CDR3 is CASSLGDRGSYEQYV. CDR3 nucleotides: TGTGCCAGCAGCTTGGGGGACAGGGGTTCCTACGAGCAGTACGTC.

The rearrangement links TRBV6-2 or TRBV6-3 to TRBJ1-2; D is ambiguous. The V gene lost 4 bases and the J gene lost 9 bases, with 15 bases spanning the gap. The CDR3 is 13 residues long. Germline-derived CDR1 and CDR2 are MNHEY and SVGEGT. The CDR3 loop is CASSWRAANSYTF. The CDR3, as DNA: TGTGCCAGCAGTTGGCGGGCGGCGAATAGCTACACCTTC.

This clone has only a few counts. The rearrangement uses TRBV5-4 and TRBJ1-3; D unresolved. Germline CDR1 is SGHNT and CDR2 is YYREEE (reference sequence). V was trimmed by 2 bases and J by 0 bases, leaving 9 bases between them. There are 15 residues in the CDR3. The CDR3 sequence is CASSLPGYSGNTIYF. The CDR3 DNA follows: TGTGCCAGCAGCTTACCAGGATACTCTGGAAACACCATATATTTT. Full variable domain (remainder filled in from reference TRBV5-4 and TRBJ1-3): ETGVTQSPTHLIKTRGQQVTLRCSSQSGHNTVSWYQQALGQGPQFIFQYYREEENGRGNFPPRFSGLQFPNYSSELNVNALELDDSALYLCASSLPGYSGNTIYFGEGSWLTVV.

V and J are TRBV30 and TRBJ2-5; 9 bases line up with TRBD1. Germline V gene data show CDR1 as GTSNPN and CDR2 as SVGIG (reference sequence). The CDR3 contains 13 residues. The CDR3 DNA reads TGTGCGCGGGGACAGGGCTGGCAAGAGACCCAGTACTTC. This sequence encodes CARGQGWQETQYF.

The V and J genes are TRBV29-1 and TRBJ2-7, with 13 positions matching TRBD2. Unmatched junction bases numbered 4, after V lost 7 bases and J lost 1 base. The CDR3 is 14 residues long. Germline loops: CDR1 SQVTM, CDR2 ANQGSEA. The CDR3 DNA is TGCAGCGGAGCGGGACTAGCGGGATCCTACGAGCAGTACTTC. Protein sequence: CSGAGLAGSYEQYF.

The chain recombines TRBV4-3 with TRBJ2-7; tentative D call: TRBD1 (6 bases). CDR3 length equals 12 residues. V lost 6 bases, J lost 6 bases, and 12 bases lay in between. Germline V lookup: CDR1 LGHNA, CDR2 YSLEER. The CDR3 sequence: CASSSGVGEQYF. CDR3 DNA sequence: TGCGCCAGCAGTTCAGGGGTTGGCGAGCAGTACTTC.

This chain joins TRBV19 and TRBJ1-2; tentative D call: TRBD1 (6 bases). The V end lost 6 bases, the J end lost 3 bases, and 14 bases lay between the germline ends. This CDR3 contains 14 residues. CDR1 is LNHDA, CDR2 SQIVND, per germline (reference sequence). As DNA, the CDR3 is TGTGCCAGTAGGCGTCCGGGACAAGACTATGGCTACACCTTC. It yields the protein CASRRPGQDYGYTF.

Within the sample, this clone is large. The chain links TRBV7-2 to TRBJ1-5; D uncertain. The CDR3 sequence is 15 residues long. Trimming cost V 5 bases and J 5 bases, with 16 bases left between them. The germline V gene encodes CDR1 SGHTA and CDR2 FQGNSA. CDR3 coding DNA: TGTGCCAGCAGCCTTTACAGTGACAATTATCAGCCCCAGCATTTT. It is translated as CASSLYSDNYQPQHF.

The chain has TRBV11-2 and TRBJ1-4, with D maybe TRBD1 (6 bases). Germline assignment: CDR1 SGHAT and CDR2 FQNNGV. CDR3 length equals 15 residues. V was clipped by 5 bases and J by 8 bases, with 18 bases between them. The CDR3 DNA sequence: TGTGCCAGCAGCCGAAATTCGGACAGCGGCGAAAAACTGTTTTTT. Its translation is CASSRNSDSGEKLFF.

The rearrangement uses TRBV24-1 and TRBJ2-3; no clear D. The CDR3 sequence is 14 residues long. Per the germline V gene, CDR1 is KGHDR and CDR2 is SFDVKD. The V and J ends lost 4 bases and 2 bases respectively, with 9 bases between them. The DNA of the CDR3 is TGTGCCACCAGTGACGTAATCCCCACAGATACGCAGTATTTT. It specifies CATSDVIPTDTQYF.

The genes are TRBV5-1 and TRBJ2-7, with TRBD2 matching 11 bases. The CDR3 has 14 amino acids. The V segment lost 4 bases and the J segment 1 base; nucleotides outside the gene matches: 1. Germline V gene data show CDR1 as SGHRS and CDR2 as YFSETQ. In nucleotides, the CDR3 is TGCGCCAGCAGCACTAGCGGGAGTTCCTACGAGCAGTACTTC. Protein product: CASSTSGSSYEQYF.

This clone was observed a few times. The chain joins TRBV7-2 to TRBJ2-5; 9 bases align to TRBD1. V lost 5 bases to trimming and J lost 3 bases; unmatched junction nucleotides: 7. From germline, CDR1 is SGHTA and CDR2 FQGNSA. This CDR3 has 15 amino acids. CDR3 amino acids: CASSRGGQGKETQYF. DNA for the CDR3: TGTGCCAGCAGCCGGGGCGGACAGGGGAAAGAGACCCAGTACTTC.

The gene calls are TRBV6-6 and TRBJ1-1, with 11 bases that match TRBD1. This CDR3 comprises 15 residues. Germline lookup yields CDR1 MNHNY and CDR2 SVGAGI (reference sequence). Trimming took 3 bases from V and 5 from J; bases not matched to a gene: 5. CDR3 DNA: TGTGCCAGCAGTTATTCGGACAGGGGGCGTACTGAAGCTTTCTTT. Amino acid sequence: CASSYSDRGRTEAFF.

J is TRBJ2-1 and V is TRBV18; 8 bases match TRBD2. This CDR3 has 16 residues. With V trimmed by 6 bases and J by 5 bases, 12 bases remained unmatched. CDR1 and CDR2 from the germline V gene are KGHSH and LQKENI. The CDR3 coding sequence is TGTGCCAGCTCTCCTCCCGGGACTAGTCCAAACAATGAGCAGTTCTTC. Amino acids: CASSPPGTSPNNEQFF.

This clone turned up a few times. V and J are TRBV7-9 and TRBJ2-5; a weak D match, TRBD2 (6 bases). Trimming took 6 bases from V and 4 from J, leaving 9 bases between them. The germline gives CDR1 SEHNR, CDR2 FQNEAQ (reference sequence). This CDR3 spans 12 amino acids. The CDR3 DNA sequence: TGTGCCAGCAGGGAGGAGGGAGAGACCCAGTACTTC. As protein: CASREEGETQYF.

The V gene is TRBV6-5, the J gene TRBJ1-6; D remains ambiguous. Trimming took off 6 bases at V and 7 bases at J, with 16 bases between the two ends. CDR3 length: 15 amino acids. Germline CDR1 reads MNHEY; CDR2 reads SVGAGI. DNA for the CDR3: TGTGCCAGCAGCCGGTCGGGGTCGGAAAATTCACCCCTCCACTTT. It codes for CASSRSGSENSPLHF.

The rearrangement links TRBV11-3 to TRBJ2-5; 8 nucleotides line up with TRBD2. V shed 5 bases, J shed 1 base, and the junction held 6 bases outside the gene matches. CDR1 is SGHNT, CDR2 YENEEA, per germline. This CDR3 region has 15 residues. The CDR3 here is CASSLGGGRQETQYF. The CDR3 region has the DNA TGTGCCAGCAGCCTCGGGGGGGGGCGCCAAGAGACCCAGTACTTC.

This rearrangement joins TRBV29-1 to TRBJ2-7; TRBD1 might be the D (6 bases). Trimming took 2 bases from V and 2 from J, leaving 10 bases between them. There are 13 residues in the CDR3. Germline CDR1 SQVTM, CDR2 ANQGSEA. CDR3 amino acids: CSVEYRDPYEQYF. CDR3 DNA: TGCAGCGTTGAATACAGGGACCCCTACGAGCAGTACTTC.

The chain is built from TRBV30 and TRBJ1-1; possibly TRBD1 for D (5 bases). This CDR3 has 13 amino acids. The ends were cut back, 3 bases at V and 1 base at J, with 9 bases in the middle. Per the germline V gene, CDR1 is GTSNPN and CDR2 is SVGIG (reference sequence). As DNA, the CDR3 is TGTGCCTGGAGGTTGCAGGGGAACACTGAAGCTTTCTTT. This encodes CAWRLQGNTEAFF.

The gene calls are TRBV6-1 and TRBJ1-2, with TRBD1 as a possible D gene (6 bases). The germline CDR1 and CDR2 sequences are MNHNS and SASEGT. CDR3 length equals 14 residues. With 8 bases removed from V and 4 bases from J, the gap between germline ends came to 17 bases. The CDR3 nucleotides read TGTGCCAGCCAACAAAGGTCGGACAGCTATGGCTACACCTTC. This codes for CASQQRSDSYGYTF.

This clone occurred once. This chain links TRBV2 with TRBJ1-1, with D hard to call. V lost 7 bases and J 10 bases, leaving 16 bases between the germline ends. This CDR3 is 12 amino acids long. Germline loops: CDR1 SNHLY, CDR2 FYNNEI. The CDR3 region has the DNA TGTGCCAGCACAGGCGGGCAAAGTAGAGCTTTCTTT. Translating it yields CASTGGQSRAFF.

CDR3 sequence reads: CASSQALGGDMNTEAFF. CDR3 coding DNA: TGTGCCAGCAGCCAAGCTTTAGGGGGGGACATGAACACTGAAGCTTTCTTT. The rearrangement links TRBV14 to TRBJ1-1; D is perhaps TRBD1 (6 bases). The CDR3 runs 17 residues. Trimming removed 1 base from V and 0 bases from J, with 15 bases in between. Germline V gives CDR1 SGHDN, CDR2 FVKESK.

This clone has only a few counts. This rearrangement joins TRBV9 to TRBJ1-1; D gene unclear. The V end was cut by 0 bases, the J end by 5 bases, with 8 bases between. Germline V lookup: CDR1 SGDLS, CDR2 YYNGEE. The CDR3 consists of 13 residues. The CDR3 DNA follows: TGTGCCAGCAGCGTAGTAACGGGGACTGAAGCTTTCTTT. Translated: CASSVVTGTEAFF. The full variable domain, completed using reference TRBV9 and TRBJ1-1, is DSGVTQTPKHLITATGQRVTLRCSPRSGDLSVYWYQQSLDQGLQFLIQYYNGEERAKGNILERFSAQQFPDLHSELNLSSLELGDSALYFCASSVVTGTEAFFGQGTRLTVV.

In its sample, this clone was seen a few times. The chain carries TRBV4-1 and TRBJ2-7, with 11 nucleotides matching TRBD2. This CDR3 is 15 amino acids long. CDR1 is MGHRA, CDR2 YSYEKL, per germline. Trimming took 1 base from V and 4 from J; bases not matched to a gene: 3. The CDR3 DNA reads TGCGCCAGCAGCCAAGTTACTAGCGGGAGATACGAGCAGTACTTC. As protein: CASSQVTSGRYEQYF.

The chain employs TRBV11-2 and TRBJ1-3, with D possibly being TRBD1 (6 bases). This CDR3 is 14 amino acids long. V lost 7 bases, J lost 4 bases, and 14 bases lay in between. Germline V CDR1 and CDR2: SGHAT, FQNNGV. The CDR3: CASTIDRNGNTIYF. CDR3 nucleotide sequence: TGTGCCAGCACCATAGACAGGAACGGAAACACCATATATTTT.

The V call is TRBV11-3, the J call TRBJ2-2; 8 nucleotides align to TRBD1. CDR3 size: 14 residues. With 5 bases clipped from V and 4 bases from J, the junction kept 3 bases outside the gene matches. Germline V CDR1 and CDR2: SGHNT, YENEEA. In DNA form, the CDR3 reads TGTGCCAGCAGCCGACAGGGGAGCACCGGGGAGCTGTTTTTT. Translated: CASSRQGSTGELFF.

The rearrangement uses TRBV4-2 and TRBJ2-1, with 10 positions matching TRBD2. CDR1 is LGHNA, CDR2 YNFKEQ, per germline. The CDR3 has 15 amino acids. Trimming removed 4 bases from V and 7 bases from J; junction bases left unmatched: 7. The CDR3 spells CASSPPTSGNNEQFF. DNA of the CDR3: TGTGCCAGCAGCCCCCCCACTAGCGGGAATAATGAGCAGTTCTTC.